The 4 T cell receptor beta chains in this list originate from one sample, sequenced in a study of radiotherapy plus CTLA-4 blockade in lung cancer. Generated by immunoSEQ multiplex PCR, the TCRdb table keeps only in-frame clones and is missing some. The table shows approximately 85,000 clones, with about 85% occurring only once. The sequenced sample was peripheral blood, obtained from a patient treated with radiotherapy plus ipilimumab. The receptors derive from a human donor with non-small cell lung cancer that progressed on radiotherapy plus ipilimumab.

The rearrangement joins TRBV7-9 to TRBJ2-6, with D possibly matching TRBD2 (6 bases). The CDR3 contains 16 residues. Germline values: CDR1 SEHNR, CDR2 FQNEAQ (reference sequence). The germline V and J ends were trimmed by 6 bases and 3 bases, with 15 bases remaining between them. CDR3 sequence reads: CASRVGTGVGANVLTF. CDR3 DNA sequence: TGTGCCAGCAGGGTAGGGACGGGAGTTGGGGCCAACGTCCTGACTTTC.

The V and J genes are TRBV5-1 and TRBJ2-7; TRBD2 is a possible D gene (6 bases). The CDR3 length is 15 residues. Germline-derived CDR1 and CDR2 are SGHRS and YFSETQ. The ends were cut back, 5 bases at V and 0 bases at J, with 15 bases in the middle. The CDR3 here is CASREGTASSYEQYF. CDR3 coding DNA: TGCGCCAGCAGGGAGGGGACGGCAAGCTCCTACGAGCAGTACTTC.

This clone was observed once. This chain joins TRBV5-1 and TRBJ1-4; a weak D match, TRBD1 (6 bases). Germline V gives CDR1 SGHRS, CDR2 YFSETQ. The germline V and J ends were trimmed by 3 bases and 6 bases, with 18 bases remaining between them. The CDR3 contains 16 residues. Written as DNA, the CDR3 is TGCGCCAGCAGCTCCTTGGGGGGCAGAAGGGATGAAAAACTGTTTTTT. It is translated as CASSSLGGRRDEKLFF.

The chain recombines TRBV7-2 with TRBJ2-1; a weak D match, TRBD1 (5 bases). The germline V gene has CDR1 SGHTA and CDR2 FQGNSA. V lost 3 bases, J lost 0 bases, and 12 bases lay in between. The CDR3 extends over 16 amino acids. The CDR3 DNA follows: TGTGCCAGCAGCTTCAACGCCCAGGGCTCCTACAATGAGCAGTTCTTC. Its translation: CASSFNAQGSYNEQFF.